This T cell receptor beta chain appears in the sequencing data of a study of cytomegalovirus exposure and HLA in healthy donors. Study-wide findings and caveats: The investigators catalogued about 170 TCR beta chains as cytomegalovirus-associated.

Data came from immunoSEQ multiplex PCR; TCRdb stores just in-frame clones and leaves some out. This repertoire shows under 300,000 clones, 65% to 90% found once; its top ten account for approximately 1%. CDR3 length equals 11 residues. Points on this clone: Antigen unknown.

The TCR sequence derives from a woman aged 18-29 years in good health and CMV-seronegative. The sequenced sample was PBMCs. The V call is TRBV21-1, the J call TRBJ1-2. TRBV21-1 is a pseudogene locus. The CDR3 sequence is CASSKGGGYTF. DNA of the CDR3: TGTGCCAGCAGCAAAGGAGGGGGCTACACCTTC.